The text below deals with one T cell receptor beta chain. The data were obtained in a study of blood T cell repertoires in COVID-19. This CDR3 comprises 14 residues. Germline assignment: CDR1 DFQATT and CDR2 SNEGSKA (reference sequence). V was cut by 3 bases and J by 0 bases, with 9 bases left in between. Authors' processing steps: Amplified reference gene primers provided the basis for estimating nucleated cell counts. Sequencing was performed with immunoSEQ multiplex PCR; in TCRdb, only in-frame clones are kept and a portion is missing. V, J and clone size derive from that table, while D and trimming were established from the DNA sequence. This table has 250,000 to 350,000 clones, approximately 88% appearing once.

Sequenced material: PBMCs or T cells enriched from blood (not recorded which). The receptor comes from a woman aged 25 to 39 who had recovered from COVID-19. The chain couples TRBV20-1 to TRBJ1-5, with D uncertain. The chain's CDR3 is CSASGGYSNQPQHF. Written as DNA, the CDR3 is TGCAGTGCTAGTGGCGGTTATAGCAATCAGCCCCAGCATTTT.